This TCR beta chain was identified in a study of beta chain features in type 1 diabetes. Expressed TCRB transcripts were sequenced because the entire RNA isolate underwent reverse transcription. Here immunoSEQ multiplex PCR was the method, and the copy in TCRdb shows in-frame clones only, minus some. The sample shows roughly 300,000 clones, 14% of them seen only once. Overall study findings and caveats: Moderate yet significant TCRB CDR3 shortening was seen in Type 1 diabetes patients in all four CD4+ subsets. Amplification by PCR could prefer shorter templates, with the same effect in patients and controls.

Worth noting for this clone: The antigen is unknown.

This CDR3 region has 15 residues. The V and J ends lost 1 base and 0 bases, in that order; junction bases with no gene match: 3. The germline CDR1 and CDR2 sequences are MDHEN and SYDVKM. The source of this sequence is a man aged 25-45 years with type 1 diabetes. The genes are TRBV28 and TRBJ2-7; TRBD1 matches 7 bases. The sample taken for sequencing was naive CD4+ T cells from blood. The CDR3 region has the DNA TGTGCCAGCAGTTTATACAGGGGCAGCTCCTACGAGCAGTACTTC. Its protein product is CASSLYRGSSYEQYF.